This note documents a single T cell receptor beta chain sequence. This sample was taken from a study of cytomegalovirus exposure and HLA in healthy donors. The PCR made use of 60 Vbeta and 13 Jbeta primers. Sequenced by immunoSEQ multiplex PCR; TCRdb stores in-frame clones only, minus some. This table has under 130,000 clones, about 83% appearing once. This CDR3 is built from 16 residues. Trimming took 0 bases from V and 2 from J; bases not matched to a gene: 6. Germline V CDR1 and CDR2: SGDLS, YYNGEE. The rearrangement joins TRBV9 to TRBJ2-3; 7 bases map to TRBD2. The origin of this receptor is a young man in good health and CMV-seronegative. Source material: PBMCs. The CDR3 here is CASSVVPSGSTDTQYF. CDR3 DNA sequence: TGTGCCAGCAGCGTAGTGCCTAGCGGTTCCACAGATACGCAGTATTTT.